Below are 21 T cell receptor beta chains sequenced from a single sample in a study of OX40 agonist ivuxolimab in advanced cancers. The protocol was immunoSEQ multiplex PCR, while the TCRdb copy is restricted to in-frame clones and leaves out a portion. The sample includes 85,000 to 95,000 clones, roughly nine tenths seen only once; the top ten take about 0.31%. Specimen: CD4+ or CD8+ T cells sorted from blood, collected in a trial of the OX40 agonist ivuxolimab. These receptors were collected from an adult with an advanced solid tumor such as melanoma, head and neck, liver or kidney cancer.

The V gene is TRBV7-2, the J gene TRBJ1-3, with a possible D match to TRBD1 (6 bases). The CDR3 contains 15 residues. Trimming removed 5 bases from V and 0 bases from J, with 11 bases in between. Germline values: CDR1 SGHTA, CDR2 FQGNSA. The CDR3 DNA reads TGTGCCAGCAGCCTTCGGACAGACTCTGGAAACACCATATATTTT. Its translation: CASSLRTDSGNTIYF.

V and J are TRBV28 and TRBJ2-7; D is undetermined. With 7 bases removed from V and 3 bases from J, the gap between germline ends came to 10 bases. Germline V gene data show CDR1 as MDHEN and CDR2 as SYDVKM. The CDR3 loop spans 12 amino acids. The CDR3 here is CASTAPGYEQYF. The CDR3 bases are TGTGCCAGCACGGCCCCCGGCTACGAGCAGTACTTC.

This rearrangement joins TRBV21-1 to TRBJ2-3; no check of the table's D call, TRBD2, against the DNA was made. TRBV21-1 is noted as a pseudogene. This CDR3 has 14 amino acids. The CDR3 DNA is TGTGCCAGCAGCAAGGGGACTAGCACAGATACGCAGTATTTT. Protein sequence: CASSKGTSTDTQYF.

This clone appeared a single time. The CDR3 DNA sequence: TGTGCCAGCAGCGCTAAGGCCGGGGAGCTGTTTTTT. It is translated as CASSAKAGELFF. The V gene is TRBV11-2, the J gene TRBJ2-2, with D unclear. Between the trimmed V and J ends, which lost 5 bases and 6 bases, there was a span of 7 bases. CDR1 and CDR2 from the germline V gene are SGHAT and FQNNGV. The CDR3 sequence is 12 residues long.

This clone was seen a single time. The V and J genes are TRBV30 and TRBJ2-1, with 10 bases matching TRBD1. The V gene's germline CDR1 is GTSNPN and CDR2 SVGIG (reference sequence). The J segment lost 1 base and the V segment lost 3 bases, leaving 3 bases of the junction unmatched. This CDR3 has 15 amino acids. DNA of the CDR3: TGTGCCTGGAGGGGGACAGGGGCTTCCTACAATGAGCAGTTCTTC. Its protein is CAWRGTGASYNEQFF.

The chain couples TRBV4-2 to TRBJ1-5; a possible D gene is TRBD1 (6 bases). Germline assignment: CDR1 LGHNA and CDR2 YNFKEQ. The CDR3 consists of 14 residues. Trimming left V 4 bases short and J 1 base short, with 8 bases between. The CDR3 DNA is TGTGCCAGCAGCCCCGGACAGAGCAATCAGCCCCAGCATTTT. Translating gives CASSPGQSNQPQHF.

The chain combines TRBV5-1 with TRBJ2-7; 9 bases line up with TRBD1. V was clipped by 0 bases and J by 4 bases; unmatched bases: 2. The germline V gene encodes CDR1 SGHRS and CDR2 YFSETQ. This CDR3 is built from 14 residues. The CDR3 region is CASSLDRGRYEQYF. The DNA of the CDR3 is TGCGCCAGCAGCTTGGACAGGGGGCGGTACGAGCAGTACTTC.

This chain links TRBV5-1 with TRBJ2-5; D unresolved. Trimming shortened V by 4 bases and J by 4 bases, and 14 bases separated the two germline ends. The CDR3 sequence is 14 residues long. Germline values: CDR1 SGHRS, CDR2 YFSETQ. The CDR3 DNA follows: TGCGCCAGCAGCATTGAGGTAGCTCTAGAGACCCAGTACTTC. Residues: CASSIEVALETQYF.

This chain joins TRBV7-9 and TRBJ1-2; possibly TRBD1 for D (5 bases). CDR1 SEHNR and CDR2 FQNEAQ come from the germline V gene (reference sequence). The ends were cut back, 5 bases at V and 8 bases at J, with 15 bases in the middle. The CDR3 extends over 13 amino acids. The DNA of the CDR3 is TGTGCCAGCAGCCCCCGTGTAGGGGACGGCTACACCTTC. Its protein product is CASSPRVGDGYTF.

This clone was found once. This rearrangement joins TRBV5-1 to TRBJ1-1; 7 bases are a match to TRBD1. Trimming removed 0 bases from V and 1 base from J; junction bases left unmatched: 3. This CDR3 has 15 residues. Per germline, CDR1 SGHRS and CDR2 YFSETQ. The CDR3 reads CASSLGDSENTEAFF. In nucleotides, the CDR3 is TGCGCCAGCAGCTTGGGGGACAGTGAGAACACTGAAGCTTTCTTT.

J is TRBJ2-3 and V is TRBV30; D may be TRBD1 (7 bases). Trimming shortened V by 0 bases and J by 6 bases, and 13 bases separated the two germline ends. The germline CDR1 and CDR2 sequences are GTSNPN and SVGIG (reference sequence). The CDR3 totals 14 residues. CDR3 region: CAWSVKGAGDTQYF. The CDR3 nucleotides read TGTGCCTGGAGTGTTAAGGGGGCGGGGGATACGCAGTATTTT.

This chain joins TRBV6-4 and TRBJ2-1; 10 nucleotides align to TRBD1. V trimming: 10 bases; J trimming: 7 bases; junction bases outside the gene matches: 10. The CDR3 contains 14 residues. Germline CDR1 MRHNA, CDR2 SNTAGT. The CDR3 sequence: CATSLRDRGNEQFF. CDR3 bases: TGTGCCACCTCACTCCGGGACAGGGGAAATGAGCAGTTCTTC.

The rearrangement links TRBV4-2 to TRBJ1-2; 7 bases align to TRBD1. With 5 bases clipped from V and 2 bases from J, the junction kept 17 bases outside the gene matches. Germline V gives CDR1 LGHNA, CDR2 YNFKEQ. The CDR3 runs 18 residues. The CDR3 sequence is CASSSHSPATGRNYGYTF. CDR3 sequence (DNA): TGTGCCAGCAGCTCACACTCACCCGCGACAGGGCGAAACTATGGCTACACCTTC.

The CDR3 loop reads CASSHGQVGGEQFF. In DNA, the CDR3 is TGTGCCAGCAGCCATGGACAGGTCGGGGGTGAGCAGTTCTTC. The chain couples TRBV14 to TRBJ2-1; tentative D call: TRBD1 (7 bases). This CDR3 spans 14 amino acids. The ends were cut back, 3 bases at V and 9 bases at J, with 15 bases in the middle. Germline loops: CDR1 SGHDN, CDR2 FVKESK.

CDR3 bases: TGTGCCAGCAGTGAAGATGGGCCTAATGAAAAACTGTTTTTT. It yields the protein CASSEDGPNEKLFF. V is TRBV6-1 and J is TRBJ1-4; D is ambiguous. The germline V and J ends were trimmed by 1 base and 3 bases, with 6 bases remaining between them. Looked up from germline, CDR1 is MNHNS and CDR2 is SASEGT. The CDR3 is 14 residues long.

This clone was recorded once. The V gene is TRBV7-9, the J gene TRBJ1-2; 7 positions agree with TRBD1. Unmatched junction bases numbered 4, after V lost 0 bases and J lost 0 bases. CDR3 length: 16 amino acids. Germline CDR1 SEHNR, CDR2 FQNEAQ (reference sequence). DNA for the CDR3: TGTGCCAGCAGCTTAGCAGGGGGCGCAACTAACTATGGCTACACCTTC. It is translated as CASSLAGGATNYGYTF. The variable domain in full, completed from reference TRBV7-9 and TRBJ1-2, reads DTGVSQNPRHKITKRGQNVTFRCDPISEHNRLYWYRQTLGQGPEFLTYFQNEAQLEKSRLLSDRFSAERPKGSFSTLEIQRTEQGDSAMYLCASSLAGGATNYGYTFGSGTRLTVV.

The chain joins TRBV15 to TRBJ2-1, with D tentatively TRBD1 or TRBD2 (6 bases each). The CDR3 contains 15 residues. The V end lost 5 bases, the J end lost 7 bases, and 18 bases lay between the germline ends. Germline CDR1 LNHNV, CDR2 YYDKDF (reference sequence). The chain's CDR3 is CATSFKSRGRNEQFF. The DNA for the CDR3 is TGTGCCACCAGCTTCAAAAGCCGGGGGCGGAATGAGCAGTTCTTC.

The chain joins TRBV19 to TRBJ2-6; no clear D. The V gene lost 6 bases and the J gene lost 0 bases, with 6 bases spanning the gap. The germline V gene has CDR1 LNHDA and CDR2 SQIVND (reference sequence). The CDR3 runs to 14 residues. In DNA form, the CDR3 reads TGTGCCAGTAGACGGAACTCTGGGGCCAACGTCCTGACTTTC. Translation: CASRRNSGANVLTF.

This chain joins TRBV27 and TRBJ2-7, with D possibly matching TRBD1 (5 bases). The germline V gene encodes CDR1 MNHEY and CDR2 SMNVEV (reference sequence). The V gene lost 5 bases and the J gene lost 4 bases, with 15 bases spanning the gap. The CDR3 covers 14 residues. The CDR3 reads CASSPTDRLYEQYF. DNA of the CDR3: TGTGCCAGCAGTCCTACCGACAGACTTTACGAGCAGTACTTC.

This chain connects TRBV4-3 to TRBJ1-1; 9 bases are shared with TRBD1. The CDR3 sequence is 15 residues long. Germline assignment: CDR1 LGHNA and CDR2 YSLEER. V gave up 4 bases and J gave up 7 bases; unmatched junction bases: 10. In DNA form, the CDR3 reads TGCGCCAGCAGCCGTAACCTCGGGACAGGGTTTGAAGCTTTCTTT. It codes for CASSRNLGTGFEAFF.

The rearrangement links TRBV6-1 to TRBJ1-3; the D is unclear. Trimming stripped 4 bases from V and 3 bases from J, with 16 bases between. This CDR3 has 16 amino acids. Germline assignment: CDR1 MNHNS and CDR2 SASEGT. The CDR3 DNA sequence: TGTGCCAGCAGTGCCTCCTCGTGGGGAGGTGGAAACACCATATATTTT. As protein: CASSASSWGGGNTIYF.